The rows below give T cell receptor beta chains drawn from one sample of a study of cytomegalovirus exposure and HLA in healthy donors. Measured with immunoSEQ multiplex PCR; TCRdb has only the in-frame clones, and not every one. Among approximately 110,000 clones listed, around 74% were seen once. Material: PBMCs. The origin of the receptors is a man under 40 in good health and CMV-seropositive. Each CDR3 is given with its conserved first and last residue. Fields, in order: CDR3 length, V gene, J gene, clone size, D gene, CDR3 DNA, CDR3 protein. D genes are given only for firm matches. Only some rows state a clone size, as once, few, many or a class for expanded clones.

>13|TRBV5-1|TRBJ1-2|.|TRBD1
TGCGCCAGCAGCTCGAGTGACAGGGGCGGCTACACCTTC
CASSSSDRGGYTF
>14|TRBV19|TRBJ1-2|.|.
TGTGCCAGTAGTTACCGACAGCCTAACTATGGCTACACCTTC
CASSYRQPNYGYTF
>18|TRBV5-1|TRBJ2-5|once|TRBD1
TGCGCCAGCAGCCCGGGGACAGGGGGTGGGAGGATCCAAGAGACCCAGTACTTC
CASSPGTGGGRIQETQYF
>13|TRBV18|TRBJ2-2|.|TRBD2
TGTGCCAGCTCAGGACTAGCGGTACGGGAGCTGTTTTTT
CASSGLAVRELFF
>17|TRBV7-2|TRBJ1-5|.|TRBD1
TGTGCCAGCAGCCCAAGAAGGGACAGGGGCTATAATCAGCCCCAGCATTTT
CASSPRRDRGYNQPQHF
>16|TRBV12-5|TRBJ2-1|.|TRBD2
TGTGCTAGTGGCCGTGAGCGGGGTGCCTCCTACAATGAGCAGTTCTTC
CASGRERGASYNEQFF
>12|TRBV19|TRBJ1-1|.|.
TGTGCCAGTAGTAAGGGGAGGCCTGAAGCTTTCTTT
CASSKGRPEAFF
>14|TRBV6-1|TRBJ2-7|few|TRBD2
TGTGCCAGCAGCCTAGCGGGGGCTCGCTACGAGCAGTACTTC
CASSLAGARYEQYF
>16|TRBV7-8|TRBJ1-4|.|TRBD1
TGTGCCAGCAGCCCTAGGGACGACAGGGTAAGTGAAAAACTGTTTTTT
CASSPRDDRVSEKLFF
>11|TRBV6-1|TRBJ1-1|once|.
TGTGCCAGCAGTCGGAACACTGAAGCTTTCTTT
CASSRNTEAFF
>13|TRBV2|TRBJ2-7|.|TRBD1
TGTGCCAGCAGAAAGACAGGGTACTACGAGCAGTACTTC
CASRKTGYYEQYF
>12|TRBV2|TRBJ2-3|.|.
TGTGCCAGCCTCCCCGCGGCAGATACGCAGTATTTT
CASLPAADTQYF
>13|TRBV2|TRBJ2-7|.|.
TGTGCCAGCACCGGGACACAGACCTACGAGCAGTACTTC
CASTGTQTYEQYF
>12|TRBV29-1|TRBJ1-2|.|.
TGCAGCGTGACCGGGGTAGGGTATGGCTACACCTTC
CSVTGVGYGYTF
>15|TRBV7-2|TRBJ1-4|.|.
TGTGCCAGCAGCTTAGTCCCTACCCGAAATGAAAAACTGTTTTTT
CASSLVPTRNEKLFF
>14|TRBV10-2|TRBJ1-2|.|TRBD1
TGCGCCAGCATTCCGGGACAGGGGGCGGGAGGCTACACCTTC
CASIPGQGAGGYTF
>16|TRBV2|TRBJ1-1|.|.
TGTGCCAGCAGAAAAGGGGTGTGGGTCATGAACACTGAAGCTTTCTTT
CASRKGVWVMNTEAFF
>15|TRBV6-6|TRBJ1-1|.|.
TGTGCCAGCAGTTACTCGACTCGGGGGAACACTGAAGCTTTCTTT
CASSYSTRGNTEAFF
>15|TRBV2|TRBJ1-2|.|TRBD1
TGTGCCAGCCAGGAGGCAGGGGGAGCTGGCTATGGCTACACCTTC
CASQEAGGAGYGYTF
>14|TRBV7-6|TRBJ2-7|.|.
TGTGCCAGCAGCTTAGCCGGGTCCTCATACGAGCAGTACTTC
CASSLAGSSYEQYF
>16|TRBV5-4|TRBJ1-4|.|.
TGTGCCAGCAGCTTGGTAGGGGGTAGTTCTAATGAAAAACTGTTTTTT
CASSLVGGSSNEKLFF
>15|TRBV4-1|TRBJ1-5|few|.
TGCGCCAGCAGCCAAGATCTACAGGGTGGGCAGCCCCAGCATTTT
CASSQDLQGGQPQHF
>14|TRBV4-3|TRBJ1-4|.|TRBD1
TGCGCCAGCAGGCAACAGGGGGCAGATGAAAAACTGTTTTTT
CASRQQGADEKLFF
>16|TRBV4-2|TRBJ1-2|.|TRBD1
TGTGCCAGCAGCCCGGCGGACAGGGCAGCGTCCTATGGCTACCCCTTC
CASSPADRAASYGYPF
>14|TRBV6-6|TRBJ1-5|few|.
TGTGCCAGCAGTTTCGGACAAGAAGGGGAGCCCCAGCATTTT
CASSFGQEGEPQHF
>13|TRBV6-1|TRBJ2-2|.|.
TGTGCCAGCAGTGAGACAGCGCCCGGGGAGCTGTTTTTT
CASSETAPGELFF
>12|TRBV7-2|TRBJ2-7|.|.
TGTGCCAGCAGCTTAGCGTACTACGAGCAGTACTTC
CASSLAYYEQYF
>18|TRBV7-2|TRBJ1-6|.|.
TGTGCCAGCAGCCCACCCCCCAGGGCGAGCTCCTATAATTCACCCCTCCACTTT
CASSPPPRASSYNSPLHF
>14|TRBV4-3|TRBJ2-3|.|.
TGCGCCAGCAGCCAGACGGGTCGCGGCGATACGCAGTATTTT
CASSQTGRGDTQYF
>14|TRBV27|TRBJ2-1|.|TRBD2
TGTGCCAGCAGAAGCGGGGGGCCCATCAATGAGCAGTTCTTC
CASRSGGPINEQFF
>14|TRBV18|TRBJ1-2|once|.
TGTGCCAGCTCACCCCAGTCGGGGATAGTTGGCTACACCTTC
CASSPQSGIVGYTF
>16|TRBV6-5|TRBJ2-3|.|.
TGTGCCAGCAGTTACCAGGACTCCCGCACCCCAGATACGCAGTATTTT
CASSYQDSRTPDTQYF
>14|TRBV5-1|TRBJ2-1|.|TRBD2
TGCGCCAGCAGCTTGGAACCTAGCGGGAATGAGCAGTTCTTC
CASSLEPSGNEQFF
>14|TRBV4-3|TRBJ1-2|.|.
TGCGCCAGCAGCCAAGATCGGGGGAACTATGGCTACACCTTC
CASSQDRGNYGYTF
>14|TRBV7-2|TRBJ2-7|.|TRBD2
TGTGCCAGCACCGACCGGACTAGCCGCTCCGAGCAGTACTTC
CASTDRTSRSEQYF
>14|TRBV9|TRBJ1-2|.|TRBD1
TGTGCCAGCAGCCTAGACAGGGCCACTCAGGGCTACACCTTC
CASSLDRATQGYTF
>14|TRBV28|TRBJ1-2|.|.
TGTGCCAGCAGTATTCGGACCGGGAGGGATGGCTACACCTTC
CASSIRTGRDGYTF
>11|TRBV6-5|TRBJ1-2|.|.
TGTGCCAGCAGTTACGGGGGGGCCTACCCCTTC
CASSYGGAYPF
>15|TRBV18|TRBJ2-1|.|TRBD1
TGTGCCAGCTCCCCCGGACAGGGGCGCGGCAATGAGCAGTTCTTC
CASSPGQGRGNEQFF
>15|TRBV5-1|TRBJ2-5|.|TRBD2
TGCGCCAGCAGCTTGCTCGCGGGGGGGCACGAGACCCAGTACTTC
CASSLLAGGHETQYF
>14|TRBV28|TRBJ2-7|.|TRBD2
TGTGCCAGCAGTATGGGGGGGAGCTCCTACGAGCAGTACTTC
CASSMGGSSYEQYF
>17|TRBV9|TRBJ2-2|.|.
TGTGCCAGCAGCGTTGCGGGGGGGACAGGGAACACCGGGGAGCTGTTTTTT
CASSVAGGTGNTGELFF